Here is one T cell receptor beta chain with its context. The antigen is not known. The sample is drawn from a study of cytomegalovirus exposure and HLA in healthy donors. Study-level information: The approximately 110 validation repertoires and the roughly 690 first-cohort repertoires shared a platform, a later analysis reported.

Findings and limits, study-wide: Rare TCR sequences dominated, though some public TCRs recurred in many donors. The authors listed some 160 TCR beta chains as cytomegalovirus-associated. In vitro data verified a few CMV-associated chains as specific for CMV antigens.

V was clipped by 7 bases and J by 6 bases; unmatched bases: 16. CDR1 is MRHNA and CDR2 is SNTAGT in the germline V gene. The CDR3 runs 16 residues. Method: immunoSEQ multiplex PCR; TCRdb's copy keeps in-frame clones and lacks some. The sample has around 120,000 clones, around 88% seen once; the top ten hold nearly 5%. Input material: PBMCs. The chain uses TRBV6-4 and TRBJ2-7, with 9 bases that match TRBD1. The receptor's source is a young man in good health and CMV-seronegative. The CDR3 DNA reads as TGTGCCAGCAATATCCCAACTTCAGGACAGGGGACCGAGCAGTACTTC. Its protein product is CASNIPTSGQGTEQYF.